Listed here are 22 T cell receptor beta chains from one sample, sequenced in a study of glioma-infiltrating T cells. Amplification of TCR alpha and beta CDR3 regions from RNA used iRepertoire nested multiplex PCR. MiXCR, applied by TCRdb to the multiplex PCR reads, yields one record per CDR3 protein. In the table there are around 130,000 distinct CDR3 sequences, more than 20% of which are singletons. Sequencing was performed on glioma tissue, nonneoplastic brain tissue, or PBMCs (not recorded which). The receptors come from a human donor with low-grade glioma or glioblastoma, undergoing nonglioma brain surgery, or in good health (not recorded which).

In the case of this clonotype: A much larger clone sits a single nucleotide away, making a read error possible. The rearrangement joins TRBV7-9 to TRBJ1-1; TRBD1 matches 7 bases. With 8 bases clipped from V and 6 bases from J, the junction kept 15 bases outside the gene matches. Germline-derived CDR1 and CDR2 are SEHNR and FQNEAQ (reference sequence). The CDR3 has 15 amino acids. CDR3 region: CASGLTDRVVPEAFF. DNA for the CDR3: TGTGCCAGCGGCCTTACTGACAGGGTCGTTCCTGAAGCTTTCTTT.

This clonotype has just a few counts. The rearrangement links TRBV6-1 to TRBJ2-3; 7 nucleotides align to TRBD2. Germline CDR1 MNHNS, CDR2 SASEGT. V dropped 6 bases and J dropped 7; count of bases not matched to a gene: 7. The CDR3 has 13 amino acids. DNA for the CDR3: TGTGCCAGCAGGCCAACTAGCGATTATACGCAGTATTTT. As protein: CASRPTSDYTQYF.

This rearrangement joins TRBV20-1 to TRBJ1-1; no clear D gene. CDR1 is DFQATT and CDR2 is SNEGSKA in the germline V gene (reference sequence). Trimming pared 1 base from V and 0 bases from J, leaving 12 bases between. The CDR3 runs 15 residues. Here the CDR3 reads CSARGLGRLNTEAFF. The CDR3 DNA follows: TGCAGTGCTAGAGGTCTTGGACGGTTGAACACTGAAGCTTTCTTT.

The chain uses TRBV10-1 and TRBJ1-1; the D is unclear. This CDR3 is built from 13 residues. CDR1 and CDR2 (germline): WNHNN, SYGVQD (reference sequence). Trimming stripped 2 bases from V and 0 bases from J, with 4 bases between. The CDR3 is CASSEVMNTEAFF. The CDR3 coding sequence is TGCGCCAGCAGTGAGGTCATGAACACTGAAGCTTTCTTT.

V gene TRBV19 combines with J gene TRBJ1-2; D unresolved. Germline V lookup: CDR1 LNHDA, CDR2 SQIVND (reference sequence). The V and J ends lost 7 bases and 3 bases respectively, with 15 bases between them. This CDR3 is 14 amino acids long. CDR3 protein: CASTTLALYYGYTF. In DNA form, the CDR3 reads TGTGCCAGTACCACCCTGGCACTCTACTATGGCTACACCTTC.

The rearrangement links TRBV14 to TRBJ2-1, with D unclear. CDR1 and CDR2 from the germline V gene are SGHDN and FVKESK. Trimming cost V 4 bases and J 6 bases, with 16 bases left between them. This CDR3 region has 15 residues. In DNA, the CDR3 is TGTGCCAGCAGCCCCCAAGCTCATCATGGCAATGAGCAGTTCTTC. Amino acids: CASSPQAHHGNEQFF.

This clonotype was picked up many times. The CDR3 sequence is CATSKTRNTGELFF. In DNA, the CDR3 is TGTGCCACCAGCAAGACACGGAACACCGGGGAGCTGTTTTTT. The V call is TRBV15, the J call TRBJ2-2; D ambiguous. V gave up 4 bases and J gave up 1 base, with 7 bases separating them. The CDR3 extends over 14 amino acids. Per germline, CDR1 LNHNV and CDR2 YYDKDF (reference sequence).

This clonotype was counted at least ten times. The V call is TRBV6-6, the J call TRBJ2-2, with D perhaps matching TRBD1 (6 bases). Germline loops: CDR1 MNHNY, CDR2 SVGAGI (reference sequence). Trimming stripped 2 bases from V and 5 bases from J, with 15 bases between. This CDR3 is built from 16 residues. The CDR3, as DNA: TGTGCCAGCAGTTACCTCCTCACACAGGGTACCGGGGAGCTGTTTTTT. This gives the protein CASSYLLTQGTGELFF.

This clonotype occurred a few times. The V call is TRBV4-1, the J call TRBJ2-5; 12 bases align to TRBD2. CDR1 and CDR2 from the germline V gene are MGHRA and YSYEKL. V shed 3 bases, J shed 0 bases, and the junction held 8 bases outside the gene matches. The CDR3 has 18 amino acids. CDR3 region: CASSHGLAGTLYQETQYF. The CDR3 region has the DNA TGCGCCAGCAGCCACGGACTAGCGGGGACCCTGTACCAAGAGACCCAGTACTTC.

This clonotype was seen a few times. This chain uses TRBV6-1 with TRBJ2-3; 13 bases map to TRBD2. Trimming removed 9 bases from V and 6 bases from J; junction bases left unmatched: 6. Germline values: CDR1 MNHNS, CDR2 SASEGT. This CDR3 spans 14 amino acids. The CDR3 reads CASSGTSGADTQYF. The CDR3 DNA reads TGTGCCAGTTCCGGGACTAGCGGGGCTGATACGCAGTATTTT.

On this clonotype: This may arise from a read error, as a much more abundant clone is one base away. This chain joins TRBV20-1 and TRBJ2-1, with 7 bases fitting TRBD1. V shed 1 base, J shed 13 bases, and the junction held 16 bases outside the gene matches. The CDR3 is 15 amino acids. Germline CDR1 is DFQATT and CDR2 is SNEGSKA (reference sequence). The CDR3, as DNA: TGCAGTGCTAGAGCCCAGACAGGGCCCGGTGAGACCCAGTTCTTC. Amino acids: CSARAQTGPGETQFF.

This clonotype was picked up a small number of times. The CDR3 reads CASSLDTGMSTGYTF. DNA of the CDR3: TGTGCCAGCAGCTTAGACACAGGAATGTCGACTGGCTACACCTTC. The chain carries TRBV7-6 and TRBJ1-2; D is perhaps TRBD1 (5 bases). The CDR3 has 15 amino acids. The germline V gene encodes CDR1 SGHVS and CDR2 FNYEAQ. V was clipped by 1 base and J by 7 bases, with 16 bases between them. The full variable domain, rest sourced from reference TRBV7-6 and TRBJ1-2, is GAGVSQSPRYKVTKRGQDVALRCDPISGHVSLYWYRQALGQGPEFLTYFNYEAQQDKSGLPNDRFSAERPEGSISTLTIQRTEQRDSAMYRCASSLDTGMSTGYTFGSGTRLTVV.

Concerning this clonotype itself: Compared with germline, one end of the junction differs, possibly owing to a read error. The rearrangement links TRBV7-9 to TRBJ2-2, with D uncertain. CDR3 length: 14 residues. Germline V lookup: CDR1 SEHNR, CDR2 FQNEAQ (reference sequence). The CDR3 DNA sequence: TGTTCCAGCAGCCAAGATGGCGCACACGGGGAGCTGTTTTTT. Residues: CSSSQDGAHGELFF.

This clonotype was picked up a small number of times. The chain joins TRBV15 to TRBJ1-6, with D hard to call. The germline gives CDR1 LNHNV, CDR2 YYDKDF (reference sequence). V was trimmed by 0 bases and J by 9 bases, leaving 15 bases between them. CDR3 size: 16 residues. The CDR3 DNA reads as TGTGCCACCAGCAGAGATCCGACATCCCGGACTTCACCCCTCCACTTT. Translated: CATSRDPTSRTSPLHF.

Ten or more counts support this clonotype. The V gene is TRBV6-1, the J gene TRBJ1-1; TRBD1 is a possible D gene (6 bases). CDR1 and CDR2 (germline): MNHNS, SASEGT. This CDR3 has 15 residues. V lost 6 bases and J lost 4, with 18 bases in between. Here the CDR3 reads CASRRGREGATEAFF. The CDR3 nucleotides read TGTGCCAGCAGGAGGGGGAGGGAAGGAGCCACTGAAGCTTTCTTT.

This clonotype came up many times. The chain couples TRBV6-6 to TRBJ1-6; tentatively, D is TRBD1 (6 bases). The ends were cut back, 0 bases at V and 8 bases at J, with 17 bases in the middle. The length of the CDR3 is 17 residues. Germline-derived CDR1 and CDR2 are MNHNY and SVGAGI (reference sequence). The CDR3 DNA reads TGTGCCAGCAGTTACTCGATTTCAGGGGCCTTACATTCACCCCTCCACTTT. It yields the protein CASSYSISGALHSPLHF.

The chain has TRBV24-1 and TRBJ2-3; D might be TRBD1 or TRBD2, each matching 5 bases. This CDR3 comprises 15 residues. V lost 1 base and J lost 5, with 12 bases in between. CDR1 and CDR2 (germline): KGHDR, SFDVKD. CDR3 sequence (DNA): TGTGCCACCAGTGATTTTGGGGGTCGCGGAGATACGCAGTATTTT. This sequence encodes CATSDFGGRGDTQYF.

In its sample, this clonotype was seen a few times. The chain uses TRBV28 and TRBJ2-7; 11 nucleotides match TRBD2. CDR3 length equals 15 residues. Germline V gene sequence: CDR1 MDHEN, CDR2 SYDVKM. The V and J ends lost 5 bases and 5 bases, in that order; junction bases with no gene match: 8. The CDR3 reads CASSTSGGGIDEQYV. The CDR3 DNA sequence: TGTGCCAGCAGTACTAGCGGGGGAGGTATTGACGAGCAGTACGTC.

The V and J genes are TRBV2 and TRBJ1-6; D is undetermined. This CDR3 is 13 amino acids long. Germline V CDR1 and CDR2: SNHLY, FYNNEI. The V and J ends lost 10 bases and 7 bases respectively, with 14 bases between them. Written as DNA, the CDR3 is TGTGCCACCTTGCAGGCGCGCAATTCACCCCTCCACTTT. Protein: CATLQARNSPLHF.

This clonotype came up many times. The rearrangement links TRBV27 to TRBJ2-2, with 9 bases identical to TRBD1. Germline CDR1 MNHEY, CDR2 SMNVEV (reference sequence). There are 17 residues in the CDR3. Trimming removed 6 bases from V and 6 bases from J; junction bases left unmatched: 14. CDR3 coding DNA: TGTGCCAGCAGCCTAACCTTGAGGACAGGGGAGGCCGGGGAGCTGTTTTTT. This codes for CASSLTLRTGEAGELFF.

With regard to this clonotype: This could be a read error, since a much larger clone is one nucleotide away. This sequence joins TRBV28 and TRBJ2-1; TRBD2 is a possible D gene (7 bases). The germline V gene encodes CDR1 MDHEN and CDR2 SYDVKM. This CDR3 spans 14 amino acids. Trimming left V 8 bases short and J 4 bases short, with 15 bases between. DNA of the CDR3: TGTGCCAGCCGGGAAGGGGGGGTATACAATGAGCAGTTCTTC. It translates to CASREGGVYNEQFF.

As DNA, the CDR3 is TGCAGCGCCATTCCGACTAGCGGGGGGCAAAATGAGCAGTTCTTC. Translating it yields CSAIPTSGGQNEQFF. V usage is TRBV29-1 and J usage is TRBJ2-1; TRBD2 matches at 13 bases. The junction had 10 bases not matched to a gene; V was cut back by 7 bases and J by 7 bases. From germline, CDR1 is SQVTM and CDR2 ANQGSEA. There are 15 residues in the CDR3.